The 18 T cell receptor beta chains listed next were all sequenced from one sample in a study of CD8+CD57+ T cells in acquired aplastic anemia. Both TCR beta VDJ combination and CDR3 sequence profiling were carried out. Genomic DNA was the template for this profiling. Using its own MiXCR run on the reads, TCRdb lists one record per CDR3 protein. In the table there are 400,000 to 450,000 distinct CDR3 sequences, 55% to 75% of which are singletons. The sequenced sample consisted of sorted CD4+, CD8+, or CD8+CD57+ T cells (not recorded which) from PBMCs. The receptors derive from a human donor in good health, serving as a control.

Concerning this clonotype: The junction departs from germline at one end; a sequencing error may be responsible. This chain links TRBV7-2 with TRBJ2-7; maybe TRBD2 (6 bases). Germline V gives CDR1 SGHTA, CDR2 FQGNSA. The CDR3 contains 15 residues. CDR3 nucleotides: TGTGCCAGCAGCCTCGAGGGAGGAGATCAGCCCGAGCATTACTTC. Residues: CASSLEGGDQPEHYF.

The sample holds a few counts of this clonotype. This chain uses TRBV29-1 with TRBJ2-7; the match to TRBD1 covers 9 bases. After removal of 4 bases from V and 7 bases from J, the junction contained 11 bases not matched to a gene. Germline CDR1 reads SQVTM; CDR2 reads ANQGSEA. The CDR3 contains 14 residues. The DNA for the CDR3 is TGCAGCGTTGGGGGGACAGGGTGGACCGGGGAGCAGTACTTC. Residues: CSVGGTGWTGEQYF.

The genes are TRBV19 and TRBJ1-5; D gene unclear. CDR1 and CDR2 from the germline V gene are LNHDA and SQIVND (reference sequence). V was cut by 9 bases and J by 6 bases, with 15 bases left in between. The CDR3 has 13 residues. The CDR3 DNA reads TGTGCCAGCACCGGACCTGGATGTCAGCCCCAGCATTTT. Translating gives CASTGPGCQPQHF.

The chain is built from TRBV18 and TRBJ1-5; 9 nucleotides line up with TRBD1. This CDR3 has 15 amino acids. CDR1 and CDR2 (germline): KGHSH, LQKENI. V dropped 3 bases and J dropped 7; count of bases not matched to a gene: 7. The CDR3 here is CASSPATGGRQPQHF. The DNA of the CDR3 is TGTGCCAGCTCACCGGCGACAGGGGGACGCCAGCCCCAGCATTTT. The entire variable domain, with the rest obtained from reference TRBV18 and TRBJ1-5, is as follows: NAGVMQNPRHLVRRRGQEARLRCSPMKGHSHVYWYRQLPEEGLKFMVYLQKENIIDESGMPKERFSAEFPKEGPSILRIQQVVRGDSAAYFCASSPATGGRQPQHFGDGTRLSIL.

This clonotype showed up many times. V and J are TRBV7-2 and TRBJ2-3; 9 nucleotides agree with TRBD2. CDR3 length: 16 amino acids. The ends lost 0 bases at V and 1 base at J; junction bases unmatched: 2. The germline CDR1 and CDR2 sequences are SGHTA and FQGNSA. DNA for the CDR3: TGTGCCAGCAGCTTAGCGGGCGGGGGGGGCACAGATACGCAGTATTTT. Residues: CASSLAGGGGTDTQYF. Full variable domain (remainder filled in from reference TRBV7-2 and TRBJ2-3): GAGVSQSPSNKVTEKGKDVELRCDPISGHTALYWYRQSLGQGLEFLIYFQGNSAPDKSGLPSDRFSAERTGGSVSTLTIQRTQQEDSAVYLCASSLAGGGGTDTQYFGPGTRLTVL.

The chain links TRBV15 to TRBJ2-5, with D possibly being TRBD1 or TRBD2 (5 bases each). The germline V gene has CDR1 LNHNV and CDR2 YYDKDF (reference sequence). V was trimmed by 5 bases and J by 5 bases, leaving 15 bases between them. The CDR3 loop spans 14 amino acids. This CDR3 is CATSLDGGWETQYF. CDR3 DNA: TGTGCCACCAGCTTAGATGGGGGTTGGGAGACCCAGTACTTC.

Note on this clonotype: The CDR3 does not close with the conserved phenylalanine or tryptophan, likely indicating a read error. It is unclear where the CDR3 begins or ends on the DNA, so no DNA is shown, and the CDR3 is as TCRdb lists it. The V gene is TRBV7-2, the J gene TRBJ2-1; TRBD2, the D gene given by the table, was not confirmed from the DNA. The CDR3 numbers 12 amino acids, ends counted. CDR1 SGHTA and CDR2 FQGNSA come from the germline V gene. The CDR3 protein is CASRPHAEGPLH.

This clonotype was seen a few times. The J gene is TRBJ2-3, the V gene TRBV6-2 or TRBV6-3; 8 bases map to TRBD2. The germline V gene encodes CDR1 MNHEY and CDR2 SVGEGT. The CDR3 contains 17 residues. Trimming took 1 base from V and 4 from J; bases not matched to a gene: 10. The CDR3 sequence: CASSYFRGGRISDTQYF. The CDR3 DNA follows: TGTGCCAGCAGTTACTTTCGGGGGGGCCGTATTTCAGATACGCAGTATTTT.

In this sample, this clonotype turned up a few times. The chain recombines TRBV19 with TRBJ1-6; 11 nucleotides align to TRBD1. CDR1 and CDR2 (germline): LNHDA, SQIVND (reference sequence). J was trimmed by 11 bases and V by 7 bases; bases with no gene match: 7. The CDR3 runs to 14 residues. The CDR3: CASTKGQGEAPLHF. CDR3 DNA sequence: TGTGCCAGTACAAAGGGACAGGGGGAGGCACCCCTCCACTTT. The variable domain in full, with the rest retrieved from reference TRBV19 and TRBJ1-6, is DGGITQSPKYLFRKEGQNVTLSCEQNLNHDAMYWYRQDPGQGLRLIYYSQIVNDFQKGDIAEGYSVSREKKESFPLTVTSAQKNPTAFYLCASTKGQGEAPLHFGNGTRLTVT.

Comment on this clonotype: This likely comes from a read error, as the CDR3 has no conserved phenylalanine or tryptophan at its end. The DNA is omitted, as the CDR3 cannot be located on it reliably, and the CDR3 follows TCRdb's listing. The chain has TRBV9 and TRBJ2-5. In germline, CDR1 is SGDLS, CDR2 YYNGEE. The CDR3 is 13 amino acids long, termini counted. The CDR3 sequence is CASSVAAVVHPYI.

With respect to this clonotype: One end of the junction varies from germline; a read error may be responsible. The chain couples TRBV7-6 to TRBJ1-3; no definite D call. This CDR3 is 13 amino acids long. Germline V gives CDR1 SGHVS, CDR2 FNYEAQ. The CDR3 here is CASRLFPRHTLYF. The CDR3 DNA reads TGTGCCAGCAGGTTATTTCCGAGGCACACCCTATATTTT.

To note about this clonotype: At one end the junction does not follow the germline gene, possibly because of a read error. CDR3 protein: CTSSVFVEETQYF. The CDR3 DNA sequence: TGTACCAGCAGCGTATTCGTGGAAGAGACCCAGTACTTC. The V gene is TRBV5-6, the J gene TRBJ2-5; D is undetermined. The CDR3 runs to 13 residues. Looked up from germline, CDR1 is SGHDT and CDR2 is YYEEEE.

The sample holds a few counts of this clonotype. The rearrangement joins TRBV7-3 to TRBJ2-3; D perhaps matches TRBD1 (5 bases). Between the trimmed V and J ends, which lost 2 bases and 2 bases, there was a span of 14 bases. Germline V gene data show CDR1 as SGHTA and CDR2 as FQGTGA. The CDR3 contains 16 residues. For the CDR3, the DNA is TGTGCCAGCAGCTTAGGTTTTGTGGGGCTCACAGATACGCAGTATTTT. Translating it yields CASSLGFVGLTDTQYF.

This clonotype was detected many times. The rearrangement uses TRBV6-1 and TRBJ2-1; D is undetermined. CDR1 and CDR2 (germline): MNHNS, SASEGT. This CDR3 is built from 16 residues. V lost 4 bases, J lost 2 bases, and 15 bases lay in between. The DNA of the CDR3 is TGTGCCAGCAGTGCAACAGACACTCAGCCCTACAATGAGCAGTTCTTC. It is translated as CASSATDTQPYNEQFF.

Note on this clonotype: Its ends do not fully match the called genes, so a read error is possible. The rearrangement links TRBV2 to TRBJ2-7, with D uncertain. The CDR3 covers 15 residues. Germline assignment: CDR1 SNHLY and CDR2 FYNNEI. CDR3 sequence (DNA): TGTGCCAGCAGCTTAAATCCTCGCGGTGTATCCGAGCAGAACTTC. Its protein product is CASSLNPRGVSEQNF.

This chain links TRBV19 with TRBJ1-1; unclear D gene. The CDR3 runs 14 residues. Germline-derived CDR1 and CDR2 are LNHDA and SQIVND (reference sequence). V was shortened by 7 bases and J by 2 bases, with 14 bases between the two germline ends. The CDR3 coding sequence is TGTGCCAGTAAAAGTGAAGCGGGTAACACTGAAGCTTTCTTT. It codes for CASKSEAGNTEAFF.

The chain uses TRBV7-2 and TRBJ2-7; D is ambiguous. The CDR3 is 12 amino acids. V was clipped by 5 bases and J by 3 bases, with 8 bases between them. Germline V lookup: CDR1 SGHTA, CDR2 FQGNSA. CDR3 sequence (DNA): TGTGCCAGCAGCGCTACAAGCTACGAGCAGTACTTC. It translates to CASSATSYEQYF. Looking up the rest from reference TRBV7-2 and TRBJ2-7 gives the full variable domain: GAGVSQSPSNKVTEKGKDVELRCDPISGHTALYWYRQSLGQGLEFLIYFQGNSAPDKSGLPSDRFSAERTGGSVSTLTIQRTQQEDSAVYLCASSATSYEQYFGPGTRLTVT.

A word on this clonotype: One end of the junction varies from germline; a read error may be responsible. This chain connects TRBV7-3 to TRBJ2-5; weak D call: TRBD2 (7 bases). This CDR3 region has 15 residues. Germline V gene lookup returns CDR1 SGHTA and CDR2 FQGTGA. CDR3 DNA sequence: TGTGCCAGCAGCCGAGGGAGGGGGGTTCAAGAGACCCTGTACTTC. Translation gives CASSRGRGVQETLYF.